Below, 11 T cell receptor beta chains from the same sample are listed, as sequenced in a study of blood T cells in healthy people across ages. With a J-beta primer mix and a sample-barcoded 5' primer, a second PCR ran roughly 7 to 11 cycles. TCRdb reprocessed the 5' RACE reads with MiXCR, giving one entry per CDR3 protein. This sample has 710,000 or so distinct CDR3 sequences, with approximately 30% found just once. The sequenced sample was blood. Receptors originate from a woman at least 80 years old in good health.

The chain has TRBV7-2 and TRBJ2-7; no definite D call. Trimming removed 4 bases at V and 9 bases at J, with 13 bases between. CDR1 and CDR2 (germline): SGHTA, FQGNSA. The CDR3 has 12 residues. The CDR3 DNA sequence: TGTGCCAGCAGCTCCCGGGTCCCGAGGCAGTACTTC. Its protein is CASSSRVPRQYF.

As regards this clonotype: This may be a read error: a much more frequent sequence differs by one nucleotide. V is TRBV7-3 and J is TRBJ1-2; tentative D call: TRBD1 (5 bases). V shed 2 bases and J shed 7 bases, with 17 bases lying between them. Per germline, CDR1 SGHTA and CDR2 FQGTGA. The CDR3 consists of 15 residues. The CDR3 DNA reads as TGTGCCAGCAGCTTACGGGGTGGGACGGACTGTGGCTACACCTTC. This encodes CASSLRGGTDCGYTF. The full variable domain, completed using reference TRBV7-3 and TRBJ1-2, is GAGVSQTPSNKVTEKGKYVELRCDPISGHTALYWYRQSLGQGPEFLIYFQGTGAADDSGLPNDRFFAVRPEGSVSTLKIQRTERGDSAVYLCASSLRGGTDCGYTFGSGTRLTVV.

CDR3 sequence (DNA): TGCGCCAGCAAGGAGTACAATGAGCAGTTCTTC. It is translated as CASKEYNEQFF. The chain couples TRBV5-1 to TRBJ2-1, with unresolved D. V was clipped by 6 bases and J by 4 bases, with 5 bases between them. This CDR3 spans 11 amino acids. Germline V CDR1 and CDR2: SGHRS, YFSETQ.

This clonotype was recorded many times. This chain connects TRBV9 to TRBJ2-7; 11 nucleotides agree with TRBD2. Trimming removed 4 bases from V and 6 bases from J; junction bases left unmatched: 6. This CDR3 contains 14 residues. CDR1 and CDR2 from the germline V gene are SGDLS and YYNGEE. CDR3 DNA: TGTGCCAGCAGCCCTCGACTAGCGGGGCCCGAGCAGTACTTC. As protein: CASSPRLAGPEQYF.

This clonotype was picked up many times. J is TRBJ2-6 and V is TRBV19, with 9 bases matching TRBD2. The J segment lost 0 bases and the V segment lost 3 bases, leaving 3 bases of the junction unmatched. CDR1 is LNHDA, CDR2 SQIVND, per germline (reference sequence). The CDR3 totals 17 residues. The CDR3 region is CASSISGGSSGANVLTF. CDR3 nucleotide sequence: TGTGCCAGTAGTATTAGCGGGGGATCCTCTGGGGCCAACGTCCTGACTTTC.

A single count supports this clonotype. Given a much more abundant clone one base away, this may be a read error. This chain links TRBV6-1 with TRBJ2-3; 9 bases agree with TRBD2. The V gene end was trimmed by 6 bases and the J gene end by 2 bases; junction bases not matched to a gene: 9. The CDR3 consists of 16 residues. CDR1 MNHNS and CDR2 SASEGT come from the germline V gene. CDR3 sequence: CASRHDSGGNTDTQYF. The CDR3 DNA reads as TGTGCCAGCAGGCACGATAGCGGGGGAAACACAGATACGCAGTATTTT.

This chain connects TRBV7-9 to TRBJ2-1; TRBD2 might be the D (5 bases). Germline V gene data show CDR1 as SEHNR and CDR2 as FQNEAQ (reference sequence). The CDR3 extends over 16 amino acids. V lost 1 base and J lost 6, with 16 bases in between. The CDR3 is CASSLVTGSYFNEQFF. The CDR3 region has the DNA TGTGCCAGCAGCTTAGTAACGGGGTCCTACTTCAATGAGCAGTTCTTC. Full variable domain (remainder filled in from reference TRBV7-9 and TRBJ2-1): DTGVSQNPRHKITKRGQNVTFRCDPISEHNRLYWYRQTLGQGPEFLTYFQNEAQLEKSRLLSDRFSAERPKGSFSTLEIQRTEQGDSAMYLCASSLVTGSYFNEQFFGPGTRLTVL.

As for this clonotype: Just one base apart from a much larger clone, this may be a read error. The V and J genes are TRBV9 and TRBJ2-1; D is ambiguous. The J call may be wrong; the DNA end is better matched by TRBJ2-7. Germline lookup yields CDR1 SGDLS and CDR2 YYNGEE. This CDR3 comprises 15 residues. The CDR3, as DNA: TGTGCCAGCAGCGTAGCCCCGAGCTCCTACAATGAGCAGTACTTC. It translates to CASSVAPSSYNEQYF.

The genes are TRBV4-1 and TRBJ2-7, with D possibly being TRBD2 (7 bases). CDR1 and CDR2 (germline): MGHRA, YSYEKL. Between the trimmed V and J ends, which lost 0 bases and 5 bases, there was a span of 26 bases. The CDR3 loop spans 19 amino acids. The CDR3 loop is CASSQDLVLEGGLIDEQYF. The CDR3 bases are TGCGCCAGCAGCCAAGATCTAGTCCTCGAGGGGGGGCTAATTGACGAGCAGTACTTC.

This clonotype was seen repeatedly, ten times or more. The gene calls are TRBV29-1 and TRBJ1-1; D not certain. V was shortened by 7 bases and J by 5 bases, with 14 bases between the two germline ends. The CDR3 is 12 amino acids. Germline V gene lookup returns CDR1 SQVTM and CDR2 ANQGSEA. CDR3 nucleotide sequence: TGCAGCGCCATAGGGCAAAGGACTGAAGCTTTCTTT. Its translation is CSAIGQRTEAFF.

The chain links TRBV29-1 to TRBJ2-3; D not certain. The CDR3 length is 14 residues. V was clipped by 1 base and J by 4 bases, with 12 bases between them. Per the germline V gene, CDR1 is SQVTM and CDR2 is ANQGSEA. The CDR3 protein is CSVEAQLNPDTQYF. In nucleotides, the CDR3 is TGCAGCGTTGAAGCACAGTTAAACCCAGATACGCAGTATTTT.